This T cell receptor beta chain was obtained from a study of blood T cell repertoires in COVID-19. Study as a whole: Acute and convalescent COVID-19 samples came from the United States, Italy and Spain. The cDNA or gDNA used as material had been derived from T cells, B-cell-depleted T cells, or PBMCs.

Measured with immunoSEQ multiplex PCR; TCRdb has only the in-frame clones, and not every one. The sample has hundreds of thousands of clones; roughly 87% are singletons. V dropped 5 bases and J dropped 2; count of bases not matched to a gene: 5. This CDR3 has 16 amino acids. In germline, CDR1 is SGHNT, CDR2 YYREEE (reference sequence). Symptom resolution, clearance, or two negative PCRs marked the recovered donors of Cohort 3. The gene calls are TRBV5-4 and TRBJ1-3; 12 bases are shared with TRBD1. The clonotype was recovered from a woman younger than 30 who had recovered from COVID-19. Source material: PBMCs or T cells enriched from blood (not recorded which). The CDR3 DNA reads TGTGCCAGCAGTCCGGGACAGGGGGCGACTGGAAACACCATATATTTT. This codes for CASSPGQGATGNTIYF.